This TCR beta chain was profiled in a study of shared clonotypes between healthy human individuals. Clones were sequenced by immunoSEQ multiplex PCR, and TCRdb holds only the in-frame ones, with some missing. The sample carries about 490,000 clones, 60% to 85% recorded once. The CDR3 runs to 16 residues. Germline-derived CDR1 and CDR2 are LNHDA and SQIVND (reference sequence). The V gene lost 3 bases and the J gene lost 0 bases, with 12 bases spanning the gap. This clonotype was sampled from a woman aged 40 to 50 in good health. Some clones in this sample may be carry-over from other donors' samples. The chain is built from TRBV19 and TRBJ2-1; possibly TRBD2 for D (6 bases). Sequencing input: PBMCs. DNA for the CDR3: TGTGCCAGTAGTATCCGATCGGGAGACTCCTACAATGAGCAGTTCTTC. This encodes CASSIRSGDSYNEQFF.